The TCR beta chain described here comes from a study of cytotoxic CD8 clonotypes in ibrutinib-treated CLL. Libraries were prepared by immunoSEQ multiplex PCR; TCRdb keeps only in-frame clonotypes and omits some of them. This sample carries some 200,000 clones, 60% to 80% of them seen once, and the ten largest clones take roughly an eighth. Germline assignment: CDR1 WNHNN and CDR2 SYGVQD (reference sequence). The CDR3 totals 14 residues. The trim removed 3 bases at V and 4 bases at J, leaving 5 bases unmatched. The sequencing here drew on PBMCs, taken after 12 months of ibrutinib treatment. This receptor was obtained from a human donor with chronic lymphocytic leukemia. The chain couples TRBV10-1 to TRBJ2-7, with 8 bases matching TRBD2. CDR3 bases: TGCGCCAGCAGTGACCCCCGGGGGGGATACGAGCAGTACTTC. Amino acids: CASSDPRGGYEQYF.